The entry that follows covers one T cell receptor beta chain sequence. Sequencing libraries for TCR beta were prepared with iRepertoire HTBI primers and Arm-PCR of CDR3 regions. Original handling: The samples yielded roughly 64 TRBV and more than eleven TRBJ segments. Using its own MiXCR run on the multiplex PCR reads, TCRdb lists one record per CDR3 protein. TCRdb's processing, not the authors' own work, is the source of the V and J calls. The sample holds roughly 430,000 distinct CDR3 sequences, roughly a fifth seen once. This sample is part of a study of regulatory T cells in long-lasting Graves disease. Sample time point: persistent/refractory GD, antithyroid drugs over 5 years with positive TRAb. There was RNA extracted from PBMCs, and the TCR library was made from it. The TCR originated in a female donor with Graves disease. The starting material was peripheral blood mononuclear cells (PBMCs), obtained when the disease was refractory, from a patient treated with antithyroid drugs.

The CDR3 spells CSARRQGPGNSPLHF. The DNA of the CDR3 is TGCAGTGCTAGAAGACAGGGGCCGGGGAATTCACCCCTCCACTTT. V gene TRBV20-1 combines with J gene TRBJ1-6; 8 bases match TRBD1. This CDR3 has 15 amino acids. CDR1 and CDR2 from the germline V gene are DFQATT and SNEGSKA (reference sequence). V was pared by 2 bases and J by 7 bases, with 7 bases of the junction left unmatched.